Presented here are 32 T cell receptor beta chains from one specimen sequenced in a study of T cells in Graves' hyperthyroidism and ophthalmopathy. Regions amplified from RNA transcripts were the TCR beta CDR3 regions. The HTBI set primed first-round TCR CDR3 RT-PCR. TCRdb analysed the multiplex PCR reads with MiXCR anew, one entry per CDR3 protein. Here the sample spans fewer than 600,000 distinct CDR3 sequences, 12% to 15% being singletons. Sequencing was carried out using blood. These receptors were obtained from a middle-aged woman with Graves' hyperthyroidism.

In this sample, this clonotype turned up many times. This chain links TRBV20-1 with TRBJ2-3; TRBD2 agrees at 9 bases. Losses at the gene ends were 2 bases for V and 0 bases for J; bases not matched to a gene: 6. Germline lookup yields CDR1 DFQATT and CDR2 SNEGSKA (reference sequence). CDR3 length: 16 residues. Here the CDR3 reads CSARPFSGGSTDTQYF. CDR3 sequence (DNA): TGCAGTGCTAGACCATTTAGCGGGGGTAGCACAGATACGCAGTATTTT.

This clonotype was found many times. This chain links TRBV28 with TRBJ2-7; D ambiguous. The CDR3 totals 15 residues. CDR1 is MDHEN and CDR2 is SYDVKM in the germline V gene. Trimming removed 1 base from V and 3 bases from J, with 13 bases in between. DNA of the CDR3: TGTGCCAGCAGTTTATACCCAACCCAAGGCTACGAGCAGTACTTC. This gives the protein CASSLYPTQGYEQYF.

The V call is TRBV20-1, the J call TRBJ1-2, with a tentative D call TRBD1 (5 bases). In germline, CDR1 is DFQATT, CDR2 SNEGSKA (reference sequence). The length of the CDR3 is 13 residues. V was clipped by 6 bases and J by 7 bases, with 18 bases between them. The CDR3 DNA follows: TGCAGTGCACGGGCAGGGAGTTTGCGTGGCTACACCTTC. It encodes CSARAGSLRGYTF.

This clonotype was detected many times. The chain carries TRBV28 and TRBJ1-1; perhaps TRBD1 as D (6 bases). Trimming left V 5 bases short and J 3 bases short, with 16 bases between. This CDR3 has 15 residues. CDR1 MDHEN and CDR2 SYDVKM come from the germline V gene. In DNA form, the CDR3 reads TGTGCCAGCAGTCCAACAGGGACATGGGACACTGAAGCTTTCTTT. This codes for CASSPTGTWDTEAFF.

In its sample, this clonotype was seen a few times. The chain couples TRBV4-2 to TRBJ2-2; D remains unclear. This CDR3 contains 18 residues. The V end was cut by 0 bases, the J end by 1 base, with 15 bases between. CDR1 LGHNA and CDR2 YNFKEQ come from the germline V gene. The CDR3 reads CASSQEGPDNKNTGELFF. DNA of the CDR3: TGTGCCAGCAGCCAAGAAGGGCCAGACAACAAGAACACCGGGGAGCTGTTTTTT.

This clonotype was observed at least ten times. This chain uses TRBV2 with TRBJ1-1; D is perhaps TRBD1 (6 bases). The germline CDR1 and CDR2 sequences are SNHLY and FYNNEI. The CDR3 is made up of 13 amino acids. Between the trimmed V and J ends, which lost 3 bases and 4 bases, there was a span of 9 bases. The CDR3 here is CASSDRGGTEAFF. The CDR3 DNA follows: TGTGCCAGCAGTGACAGGGGTGGCACTGAAGCTTTCTTT.

Ten or more counts support this clonotype. This chain joins TRBV12-3 or TRBV12-4 and TRBJ1-4; 9 nucleotides align to TRBD1. J gave up 8 bases and V 5 bases, and 12 bases lay outside the gene matches. The CDR3 covers 16 residues. Here the CDR3 DNA reads TGTGCCAGCAGTCGCGTGGGACAGGGCATAGGCGAAAAACTGTTTTTT. It yields the protein CASSRVGQGIGEKLFF.

V gene TRBV6-2 or TRBV6-3 combines with J gene TRBJ2-1; 7 bases align to TRBD2. This CDR3 spans 17 amino acids. Germline V lookup: CDR1 MNHEY, CDR2 SVGEGT. V was pared by 0 bases and J by 2 bases, with 7 bases of the junction left unmatched. The CDR3 loop reads CASSYSIGGSAYNEQFF. Here the CDR3 DNA reads TGTGCCAGCAGTTACTCGATAGGCGGGAGCGCCTACAATGAGCAGTTCTTC.

The rearrangement links TRBV9 to TRBJ2-1, with 7 bases aligning to TRBD2. Unmatched junction bases numbered 7, after V lost 0 bases and J lost 4 bases. This CDR3 contains 16 residues. Germline CDR1 reads SGDLS; CDR2 reads YYNGEE. The DNA of the CDR3 is TGTGCCAGCAGCGTAGAGTCGGGAGGACCATACAATGAGCAGTTCTTC. It codes for CASSVESGGPYNEQFF.

This clonotype was seen ten or more times. The rearrangement joins TRBV7-9 to TRBJ2-1, with 8 bases fitting TRBD1. Germline lookup yields CDR1 SEHNR and CDR2 FQNEAQ (reference sequence). The V and J ends lost 5 bases and 8 bases, in that order; junction bases with no gene match: 5. The CDR3 is made up of 13 amino acids. The CDR3 reads CASSPTGGDEQFF. The CDR3 nucleotides read TGTGCCAGCAGCCCAACAGGGGGTGATGAGCAGTTCTTC.

V and J are TRBV24-1 and TRBJ2-1; unclear D gene. Germline loops: CDR1 KGHDR, CDR2 SFDVKD. V lost 0 bases and J 1 base, leaving 9 bases between the germline ends. The CDR3 is 16 residues long. CDR3 loop: CATSDLQAASYNEQFF. CDR3 nucleotides: TGTGCCACCAGTGATTTGCAGGCGGCTTCCTACAATGAGCAGTTCTTC.

Many counts were recorded for this clonotype. The chain has TRBV10-3 and TRBJ1-1, with D tentatively TRBD1 (5 bases). Between the trimmed V and J ends, which lost 2 bases and 3 bases, there was a span of 10 bases. The CDR3 sequence is 14 residues long. The germline V gene encodes CDR1 ENHRY and CDR2 SYGVKD. The CDR3 nucleotides are TGTGCCATCAGTGAGGACAGACCGGACACTGAAGCTTTCTTT. It yields the protein CAISEDRPDTEAFF.

V and J are TRBV6-5 and TRBJ2-5; no definite D call. The CDR3 contains 14 residues. The V gene lost 0 bases and the J gene lost 1 base, with 6 bases spanning the gap. Germline values: CDR1 MNHEY, CDR2 SVGAGI. CDR3 bases: TGTGCCAGCAGTTACTCTCCCAGCCAAGAGACCCAGTACTTC. It codes for CASSYSPSQETQYF.

This clonotype has a count of ten or more. The chain carries TRBV3-1 and TRBJ2-2; 14 positions match TRBD2. This CDR3 spans 19 amino acids. Germline CDR1 LGHDT, CDR2 YNNKEL (reference sequence). V trimming: 1 base; J trimming: 5 bases; junction bases outside the gene matches: 9. The CDR3 region has the DNA TGTGCCAGCAGCCAAGTGGGGACTAGCGGGAGCTATCAAACCGGGGAGCTGTTTTTT. This codes for CASSQVGTSGSYQTGELFF.

The chain joins TRBV28 to TRBJ2-2; 7 nucleotides line up with TRBD2. CDR3 length: 14 amino acids. The V gene end was trimmed by 8 bases and the J gene end by 3 bases; junction bases not matched to a gene: 6. The germline V gene has CDR1 MDHEN and CDR2 SYDVKM. This CDR3 reads CASRTSVDTGELFF. CDR3 sequence (DNA): TGTGCCAGCCGAACTAGCGTCGACACCGGGGAGCTGTTTTTT.

This clonotype was picked up many times. CDR3 DNA sequence: TGTGCCAGCAGTCACAGGACCCGCGGATCTAATGAAAAACTGTTTTTT. Residues: CASSHRTRGSNEKLFF. The chain uses TRBV28 and TRBJ1-4, with a weak D call TRBD1 (5 bases). CDR1 MDHEN and CDR2 SYDVKM come from the germline V gene. This CDR3 has 16 amino acids. Trimming cost V 5 bases and J 3 bases, with 16 bases left between them.

This clonotype appeared a few times. Possible read error: a much larger clone is one base away. CDR3 bases: TGTGCCAGCAGTATACGCAGGGGGGGGACCCAGTACTTC. This translates into CASSIRRGGTQYF. The J gene is TRBJ2-5, the V gene TRBV27; D assignment may be TRBD1 or TRBD2 (7 bases each). The germline V gene has CDR1 MNHEY and CDR2 SMNVEV (reference sequence). This CDR3 is 13 amino acids long. Trimming pared 5 bases from V and 7 bases from J, leaving 14 bases between.

This clonotype was recorded many times. CDR3 loop: CASWGGGNTEAFF. The CDR3 DNA reads as TGTGCCAGCTGGGGGGGAGGGAACACTGAAGCTTTCTTT. The chain recombines TRBV28 with TRBJ1-1, with a weak D call TRBD1 (5 bases). Between the trimmed V and J ends, which lost 8 bases and 1 base, there was a span of 11 bases. The CDR3 runs to 13 residues. Germline CDR1 MDHEN, CDR2 SYDVKM.

The sample holds many counts of this clonotype. The rearrangement uses TRBV7-8 and TRBJ1-4, with TRBD1 matching 9 bases. J was trimmed by 5 bases and V by 5 bases; bases with no gene match: 6. Looked up from germline, CDR1 is SGHVS and CDR2 is FQNEAQ. CDR3 length equals 15 residues. The CDR3 coding sequence is TGTGCCAGCAGCCGAGACGGGACAGGGAATGAAAAACTGTTTTTT. Its protein is CASSRDGTGNEKLFF.

This clonotype was observed at least ten times. The chain combines TRBV5-8 with TRBJ2-5, with 8 positions matching TRBD1. CDR3 length equals 15 residues. Germline V gene data show CDR1 as SGHTS and CDR2 as YDEGEE. V lost 4 bases, J lost 4 bases, and 9 bases stayed unmatched. Here the CDR3 reads CASSVIGTGGETQYF. CDR3 bases: TGTGCCAGCAGCGTAATAGGGACAGGCGGAGAGACCCAGTACTTC.

This clonotype was observed a few times. V usage is TRBV6-6 and J usage is TRBJ1-6, with D possibly matching TRBD1 (5 bases). CDR3 size: 15 residues. Per the germline V gene, CDR1 is MNHNY and CDR2 is SVGAGI (reference sequence). V lost 2 bases and J lost 6, with 11 bases in between. Written as DNA, the CDR3 is TGTGCCAGCAGTTACGGCGGGGCTCTTAATTCACCCCTCCACTTT. Protein product: CASSYGGALNSPLHF.

V usage is TRBV18 and J usage is TRBJ2-6; TRBD1 matches 7 bases. Germline values: CDR1 KGHSH, CDR2 LQKENI. The V gene end was trimmed by 3 bases and the J gene end by 0 bases; junction bases not matched to a gene: 11. The CDR3 has 19 amino acids. The CDR3 sequence: CASSPQAPGQSSGANVLTF. The CDR3 bases are TGTGCCAGCTCACCTCAAGCACCGGGACAGAGCTCTGGGGCCAACGTCCTGACTTTC.

This clonotype appeared many times. This sequence joins TRBV3-1 and TRBJ2-1; 11 bases match TRBD2. The CDR3 runs 16 residues. CDR1 and CDR2 from the germline V gene are LGHDT and YNNKEL (reference sequence). Trimming took 0 bases from V and 7 from J; bases not matched to a gene: 5. CDR3 sequence (DNA): TGTGCCAGCAGCCAAGATTCAGTAGCGGGAGGGAATGAGCAGTTCTTC. It yields the protein CASSQDSVAGGNEQFF.

The CDR3 sequence is CASSLSWGSQYF. For the CDR3, the DNA is TGTGCCAGCAGCCTCTCCTGGGGTTCCCAGTACTTC. The rearrangement joins TRBV5-5 to TRBJ2-5; D gene uncertain. The CDR3 loop spans 12 amino acids. V was clipped by 4 bases and J by 9 bases, with 13 bases between them. Germline CDR1 is SGHKS and CDR2 is YYEKEE (reference sequence).

The V gene is TRBV6-6, the J gene TRBJ2-5, with TRBD1 matching 7 bases. After removal of 0 bases from V and 5 bases from J, the junction contained 0 bases not matched to a gene. The CDR3 spans 13 residues. Germline assignment: CDR1 MNHNY and CDR2 SVGAGI (reference sequence). The CDR3 protein is CASSYSQGETQYF. CDR3 coding DNA: TGTGCCAGCAGTTACTCACAGGGGGAGACCCAGTACTTC.

This clonotype was recorded at least ten times. V is TRBV5-6 and J is TRBJ1-5, with D possibly TRBD1 on 5 matching bases. Germline-derived CDR1 and CDR2 are SGHDT and YYEEEE. Trimming took 0 bases from V and 6 from J, leaving 7 bases between them. This CDR3 is built from 13 residues. This CDR3 is CASSLAGSQPQHF. As DNA, the CDR3 is TGTGCCAGCAGCTTGGCAGGGAGTCAGCCCCAGCATTTT.

This clonotype was counted many times. The chain links TRBV5-1 to TRBJ2-7; 7 nucleotides agree with TRBD1. Germline lookup yields CDR1 SGHRS and CDR2 YFSETQ. V shed 2 bases and J 1 base; nucleotides not matched to a gene: 3. CDR3 length: 14 residues. CDR3 region: CASSLGTDSYEQYF. In nucleotides, the CDR3 is TGCGCCAGCAGCTTAGGGACAGATTCCTACGAGCAGTACTTC.

Ten or more counts support this clonotype. V and J are TRBV4-2 and TRBJ2-7; 9 bases agree with TRBD2. The CDR3 is 15 residues long. The junction had 9 bases not matched to a gene; V was cut back by 4 bases and J by 5 bases. Germline V lookup: CDR1 LGHNA, CDR2 YNFKEQ. In nucleotides, the CDR3 is TGTGCCAGCAGCCCGCTGGGAGCGGGAGGCGACGAGCAGTACTTC. Protein: CASSPLGAGGDEQYF.

This clonotype was seen repeatedly, ten times or more. V and J are TRBV27 and TRBJ2-7; maybe TRBD2 (5 bases). Trimming took off 6 bases at V and 6 bases at J, with 9 bases between the two ends. The CDR3 is 11 amino acids. Germline V lookup: CDR1 MNHEY, CDR2 SMNVEV (reference sequence). The chain's CDR3 is CASSLSGEQYF. Here the CDR3 DNA reads TGTGCCAGCAGCTTAAGCGGCGAGCAGTACTTC.

This clonotype was seen only a few times. V and J are TRBV9 and TRBJ1-6; maybe TRBD1 (6 bases). With 4 bases removed from V and 7 bases from J, the gap between germline ends came to 15 bases. This CDR3 is 15 amino acids long. Germline CDR1 is SGDLS and CDR2 is YYNGEE. The CDR3 here is CASSSPTGGNSPLHF. The CDR3 coding sequence is TGTGCCAGCAGCTCACCGACAGGTGGAAATTCACCCCTCCACTTT.

This clonotype showed up just once. This could be a read error, since a much larger clone is one nucleotide away. The chain combines TRBV11-2 with TRBJ2-5; a weak D match, TRBD1 (5 bases). This CDR3 contains 15 residues. The V and J ends lost 5 bases and 2 bases respectively, with 15 bases between them. The germline V gene encodes CDR1 SGHAT and CDR2 FQNNGV. The CDR3 protein is CASSRDWGNQETQYF. Written as DNA, the CDR3 is TGTGCCAGCAGCCGCGACTGGGGCAATCAAGAGACCCAGTACTTC.

This clonotype was counted at least ten times. The chain uses TRBV2 and TRBJ1-1; 9 bases agree with TRBD1. The germline V gene encodes CDR1 SNHLY and CDR2 FYNNEI. The CDR3 runs 15 residues. J gave up 1 base and V 4 bases, and 4 bases lay outside the gene matches. This CDR3 reads CASSGGQGGNTEAFF. The DNA of the CDR3 is TGTGCCAGCAGTGGGGGACAGGGTGGGAACACTGAAGCTTTCTTT.